These T cell receptor beta chains were read from a single sample in a study of beta chain features in type 1 diabetes. Only in-frame clones appear in the TCRdb table, and some are missing; sequencing was by immunoSEQ multiplex PCR. The profile covers around 500,000 clones, with around 28% appearing a single time and roughly 0.06% taken by the ten largest. The sample was naive CD4+ T cells from blood. The origin of the receptors is a man aged 18 to 30 in good health. CDR3s include the opening cysteine and the closing phenylalanine or tryptophan. Each record gives: clone size, V gene, D gene, J gene, CDR3 protein, CDR3 DNA. A D gene is named only where the DNA matches it firmly. The size field is filled for only some rows; it gives once, few, many or a size class.

few	TRBV7-9	-	TRBJ2-3	CASRDFSALPQYF	TGTGCCAGCCGGGACTTTTCCGCTTTGCCGCAGTATTTT
few	TRBV29-1	-	TRBJ1-1	CSADAPRGVNTEAFF	TGCAGCGCTGATGCCCCACGAGGAGTGAACACTGAAGCTTTCTTT
-	TRBV7-6	TRBD2	TRBJ2-5	CASSPKGTGRANQETQYF	TGTGCCAGCAGCCCTAAGGGAACCGGGAGGGCCAATCAAGAGACCCAGTACTTC
few	TRBV7-9	-	TRBJ2-5	CASSLEAVLGTQYF	TGTGCCAGCAGCTTAGAGGCGGTCCTAGGGACCCAGTACTTC
few	TRBV2	-	TRBJ2-5	CASSEEVETQYF	TGTGCCAGCAGTGAGGAGGTGGAGACCCAGTACTTC
-	TRBV5-1	-	TRBJ2-2	CASIPGGYSTGELFF	TGCGCCAGTATCCCGGGTGGATATTCCACCGGGGAGCTGTTTTTT
-	TRBV28	-	TRBJ1-2	CASTQDRSYGYTF	TGTGCCAGTACCCAAGACAGGTCCTATGGCTACACCTTC
few	TRBV7-2	-	TRBJ2-2	CASSSLVNTGELFF	TGTGCCAGCAGCTCATTAGTGAACACCGGGGAGCTGTTTTTT
-	TRBV7-9	-	TRBJ2-1	CASTIGVDEQFF	TGTGCCAGCACTATCGGGGTGGATGAGCAGTTCTTC
-	TRBV7-2	TRBD1	TRBJ1-5	CASSLSGGGSNQPQHF	TGTGCCAGCAGCTTATCAGGGGGCGGAAGCAATCAGCCCCAGCATTTT
-	TRBV30	-	TRBJ2-3	CAWSVQGGTQYF	TGTGCCTGGAGTGTACAGGGAGGTACGCAGTATTTT
-	TRBV5-6	-	TRBJ1-4	CASSLTGRYEKLFF	TGTGCCAGCAGCTTGACAGGGAGGTATGAAAAACTGTTTTTT
-	TRBV7-7	TRBD1	TRBJ2-5	CASSPFTGTGFQKETQYF	TGTGCCAGCAGCCCATTTACCGGGACAGGGTTCCAGAAAGAGACCCAGTACTTC
-	TRBV18	-	TRBJ2-5	CASSTAETQYF	TGTGCCAGTTCCACGGCAGAGACCCAGTACTTC
few	TRBV5-6	TRBD1	TRBJ2-1	CASSPARQGVREQFF	TGTGCCAGCAGCCCGGCCCGACAGGGGGTTAGAGAGCAGTTCTTC
-	TRBV29-1	-	TRBJ1-1	CSERGQMNTEAFF	TGCAGCGAAAGAGGACAGATGAACACTGAAGCTTTCTTT
-	TRBV7-6	-	TRBJ1-1	CASSLAPGDTEAFF	TGTGCCAGCAGCTTAGCCCCTGGGGACACTGAAGCTTTCTTT
-	TRBV7-9	-	TRBJ2-5	CASSLEEETQYF	TGTGCCAGCAGCTTAGAAGAAGAGACCCAGTACTTC
-	TRBV25-1	-	TRBJ2-7	CASSEGPAQYF	TGTGCCAGCAGTGAGGGACCCGCGCAGTACTTC
-	TRBV30	-	TRBJ1-4	CAWSRLLATNEKLFF	TGTGCCTGGAGTCGTTTACTTGCAACTAATGAAAAACTGTTTTTT
-	TRBV6-5	-	TRBJ2-7	CASSLLDRQYF	TGTGCCAGCAGCCTCCTAGATCGGCAGTACTTC
-	TRBV18	-	TRBJ1-2	CASSRGTKYGYTF	TGTGCCAGCTCCAGGGGAACCAAATATGGCTACACCTTC
few	TRBV25-1	-	TRBJ2-5	CAAGYQETQYF	TGTGCTGCTGGGTACCAAGAGACCCAGTACTTC
-	TRBV2	TRBD1	TRBJ2-5	CASTSDRVGETQYF	TGTGCCAGCACCTCCGACAGGGTGGGGGAGACCCAGTACTTC